This T cell receptor beta chain was found in a study of cytomegalovirus exposure and HLA in healthy donors. The PCR ran on 60 Vbeta and 13 Jbeta primers. Profiling relied on immunoSEQ multiplex PCR, and the TCRdb table lists in-frame clones only, not all of them. This sample has fewer than 150,000 clones, with roughly 77% found just once. CDR1 SGHTA and CDR2 FQGNSA come from the germline V gene. The CDR3 totals 15 residues. Trimming took 6 bases from V and 2 from J; bases not matched to a gene: 5. Sequences were obtained from PBMCs. This rearrangement joins TRBV7-2 to TRBJ2-1, with 9 bases identical to TRBD1. The clonotype was recovered from a man aged 30 to 45 in good health and CMV-seronegative. The CDR3 loop is CASSSDRGTYNEQFF. CDR3 nucleotide sequence: TGTGCCAGCAGTTCGGACAGGGGTACCTACAATGAGCAGTTCTTC.